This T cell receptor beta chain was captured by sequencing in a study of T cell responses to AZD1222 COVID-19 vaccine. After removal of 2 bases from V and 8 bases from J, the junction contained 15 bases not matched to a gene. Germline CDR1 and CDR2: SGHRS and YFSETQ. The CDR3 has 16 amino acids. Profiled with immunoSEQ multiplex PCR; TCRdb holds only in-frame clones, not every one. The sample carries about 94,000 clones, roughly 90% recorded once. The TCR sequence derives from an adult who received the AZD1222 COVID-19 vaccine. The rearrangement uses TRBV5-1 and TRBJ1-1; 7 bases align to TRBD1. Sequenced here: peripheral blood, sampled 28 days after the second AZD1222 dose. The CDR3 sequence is CASSFLPGTAFQEAFF. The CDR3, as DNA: TGCGCCAGCAGCTTCCTCCCCGGGACAGCTTTCCAGGAAGCTTTCTTT.